A selection of T cell receptor beta chains follows, all from one sample in a study of blood T cell repertoires in COVID-19. Measured with immunoSEQ multiplex PCR; TCRdb has only the in-frame clones, and not every one. Among 380,000 or so clones listed, approximately 89% were seen once. Input material: PBMCs or T cells enriched from blood (not recorded which). Every receptor here comes from a man aged 25 to 40 who had recovered from COVID-19. Both conserved end residues are trimmed from each CDR3. The size field is filled for only some rows; it gives once, few, many or a size class.

v_call: TRBV5-5; clone_size: -; j_call: TRBJ1-1; cdr3_aa: ASSPGNTEAF
v_call: TRBV30; clone_size: -; j_call: TRBJ1-1; cdr3_aa: AWSVRAVTEAF
v_call: TRBV18; clone_size: -; j_call: TRBJ2-2; cdr3_aa: ASSLAGASNTGELF
v_call: TRBV5-5; clone_size: -; j_call: TRBJ2-1; cdr3_aa: ASSLTLAGGLFTPPNEQF
v_call: TRBV5-1; clone_size: -; j_call: TRBJ2-7; cdr3_aa: ASSLDRGPYEQY
v_call: TRBV6-5; clone_size: -; j_call: TRBJ1-2; cdr3_aa: ASRFTGNYGYT
v_call: TRBV10-3; clone_size: -; j_call: TRBJ2-5; cdr3_aa: AIRSPGQETQY
v_call: TRBV2; clone_size: once; j_call: TRBJ2-2; cdr3_aa: ASNPQGNTGELF
v_call: TRBV30; clone_size: -; j_call: TRBJ2-5; cdr3_aa: AGNLRGGRETQY
v_call: TRBV29-1; clone_size: -; j_call: TRBJ1-3; cdr3_aa: SVEGSSGNTIY
v_call: TRBV7-8; clone_size: few; j_call: TRBJ1-1; cdr3_aa: ASSLTGDTEAF
v_call: TRBV20-1; clone_size: -; j_call: TRBJ1-2; cdr3_aa: SARQGYGYT
v_call: TRBV5-1; clone_size: -; j_call: TRBJ1-1; cdr3_aa: ASSLVGTGGTEAF
v_call: TRBV19; clone_size: -; j_call: TRBJ2-3; cdr3_aa: ATSYTQY
v_call: TRBV4-2; clone_size: once; j_call: TRBJ1-4; cdr3_aa: ASSQEGGSEKLF
v_call: TRBV5-1; clone_size: -; j_call: TRBJ1-2; cdr3_aa: ASSTGQGLGYT
v_call: TRBV2; clone_size: -; j_call: TRBJ2-7; cdr3_aa: ASSTGTDTYEQY
v_call: TRBV27; clone_size: -; j_call: TRBJ1-1; cdr3_aa: ASSHRSLNTEAF
v_call: TRBV2; clone_size: -; j_call: TRBJ1-5; cdr3_aa: ASKRTGGVERQPQH
v_call: TRBV29-1; clone_size: -; j_call: TRBJ1-2; cdr3_aa: SVDRKGIYGYT
v_call: TRBV4-3; clone_size: -; j_call: TRBJ1-2; cdr3_aa: ASSRASTGDYGYT
v_call: TRBV5-4; clone_size: -; j_call: TRBJ1-4; cdr3_aa: ASSFGGAVTGEKLF
v_call: TRBV5-1; clone_size: once; j_call: TRBJ2-1; cdr3_aa: ASSTRDRGLNEQF
v_call: TRBV5-1; clone_size: -; j_call: TRBJ2-1; cdr3_aa: ASSLGRGNEQF
v_call: TRBV10-3; clone_size: -; j_call: TRBJ1-1; cdr3_aa: AIRSTTGGGLNTEAF
v_call: TRBV20-1; clone_size: -; j_call: TRBJ1-4; cdr3_aa: SASEGQGGEKLF
v_call: TRBV7-2; clone_size: -; j_call: TRBJ1-1; cdr3_aa: ASSFDREAEAF
v_call: TRBV4-3; clone_size: once; j_call: TRBJ1-4; cdr3_aa: ASSQDLAGEGTNEKLF
v_call: TRBV4-1; clone_size: -; j_call: TRBJ2-7; cdr3_aa: ASSPPGRSYEQY
v_call: TRBV11-3; clone_size: -; j_call: TRBJ1-4; cdr3_aa: ARRKGRYEKLF
v_call: TRBV9; clone_size: -; j_call: TRBJ2-1; cdr3_aa: ASSVQLAGGDSYNEQF
v_call: TRBV9; clone_size: once; j_call: TRBJ2-2; cdr3_aa: ASSVPAGGPSTGELF
v_call: TRBV7-9; clone_size: -; j_call: TRBJ1-2; cdr3_aa: ASSLVQGAAGYT
v_call: TRBV7-2; clone_size: -; j_call: TRBJ1-4; cdr3_aa: ASSKQGANHEKLF
v_call: TRBV7-2; clone_size: -; j_call: TRBJ1-4; cdr3_aa: ASSSGQINEKLF
v_call: TRBV7-2; clone_size: -; j_call: TRBJ1-2; cdr3_aa: ASRLTGVGYT
v_call: TRBV7-4; clone_size: -; j_call: TRBJ2-1; cdr3_aa: ASSWLAGVNEQF
v_call: TRBV19; clone_size: -; j_call: TRBJ1-5; cdr3_aa: ASSLAGRDSNQPQH
v_call: TRBV7-2; clone_size: once; j_call: TRBJ1-2; cdr3_aa: ASSLESHLNGGYT
v_call: TRBV2; clone_size: -; j_call: TRBJ1-6; cdr3_aa: ASSGGQGTPLH
v_call: TRBV7-2; clone_size: few; j_call: TRBJ1-2; cdr3_aa: ASSLWGGPNYGYT
v_call: TRBV7-8; clone_size: -; j_call: TRBJ2-2; cdr3_aa: ASSSRGGPAGELF
v_call: TRBV7-2; clone_size: -; j_call: TRBJ1-1; cdr3_aa: ASSPLYRDTEAF
v_call: TRBV7-3; clone_size: -; j_call: TRBJ1-1; cdr3_aa: ASSLQRTVNTEAF
v_call: TRBV5-6; clone_size: -; j_call: TRBJ1-5; cdr3_aa: ASSSLELGRQPQH
v_call: TRBV19; clone_size: once; j_call: TRBJ1-6; cdr3_aa: ASRETDSSYNSPLH
v_call: TRBV10-3; clone_size: once; j_call: TRBJ1-2; cdr3_aa: AISESSDGYT
v_call: TRBV27; clone_size: -; j_call: TRBJ1-5; cdr3_aa: ASRGQVSNQPQH
v_call: TRBV5-1; clone_size: -; j_call: TRBJ1-3; cdr3_aa: ASSLGQANTIY
v_call: TRBV9; clone_size: -; j_call: TRBJ2-3; cdr3_aa: ASSQRTSGGLDTQY
v_call: TRBV10-3; clone_size: -; j_call: TRBJ1-1; cdr3_aa: AISWKGQNTEAF
v_call: TRBV14; clone_size: -; j_call: TRBJ1-1; cdr3_aa: ASSQGMNTEAF
v_call: TRBV5-4; clone_size: -; j_call: TRBJ1-6; cdr3_aa: ASSLGTGESPLH
v_call: TRBV27; clone_size: -; j_call: TRBJ2-5; cdr3_aa: ASSLVGLGETQY
v_call: TRBV7-3; clone_size: once; j_call: TRBJ1-6; cdr3_aa: ASSVTGGYNSPLH